Included here is one TCR beta chain sequence, with context. The antigen is undetermined. This CDR3 contains 15 residues. The germline CDR1 and CDR2 sequences are MNHEY and SMNVEV (reference sequence). V was trimmed by 7 bases and J by 0 bases, leaving 16 bases between them. The data belong to a study of identical twins. TCRdb reprocessed the 5' RACE reads with MiXCR, giving one entry per CDR3 protein. The table shows 1.5 million to 2 million distinct CDR3 sequences, with about 31% occurring only once. Overall study results and limits: Models underestimated how often monozygotic twins shared out-of-frame TCR alpha. The presence of invariant MAIT and iNKT cells could partly confound analyses of zero-insertion sequences. Insertion counts were lower in abundant cord blood beta clonotypes, a trend that memory repertoires did not show.

The sequencing sample was made of cord blood. This TCR came from a newborn girl in good health. The rearrangement uses TRBV27 and TRBJ2-7; D unclear. CDR3 DNA sequence: TGTGCCAGCAAAGTAGATTTGGGAACCTCCTACGAGCAGTACTTC. Translating gives CASKVDLGTSYEQYF.